Listed below are T cell receptor beta chains from one sample, sequenced in a study of cytomegalovirus exposure and HLA in healthy donors. Clones were read by immunoSEQ multiplex PCR, and TCRdb kept only the in-frame ones, dropping some. This table holds approximately 100,000 clones, roughly 78% found once. Sequencing input: PBMCs. The receptors originated from a woman aged 40 to 55 in good health and CMV-seronegative. The CDR3 runs from the conserved cysteine through the conserved F or W. D genes are given only for firm matches. The size of a clone is reported for some rows only, either as once, few or many, or as a class for expanded clones.

clone_size | j_call | d_call | v_call | cdr3_nt | cdr3_aa
- | TRBJ1-5 | - | TRBV29-1 | TGCAGCGTTGAAGGGGGGGGTAATCAGCCCCAGCATTTT | CSVEGGGNQPQHF
- | TRBJ1-1 | TRBD1 | TRBV9 | TGTGCCAGCAGCGTAGGGCCGACAGGGGCCTCGTATTGGGCTTTCTTT | CASSVGPTGASYWAFF
- | TRBJ1-2 | TRBD1 | TRBV7-2 | TGTGCCAGCAGCTCGCGGACAGGGGCCTTCTATGGCTACACCTTC | CASSSRTGAFYGYTF
- | TRBJ2-7 | TRBD1 | TRBV18 | TGTGCCAGCTCAGAGTCACGGGACAGCTCCTACGAGCAGTACTTC | CASSESRDSSYEQYF
- | TRBJ2-7 | TRBD1 | TRBV7-9 | TGTGCCAGCAGCGCGGACAGGGGTTACGAGCAGTACTTC | CASSADRGYEQYF
few | TRBJ2-3 | TRBD1 | TRBV2 | TGTGCCAGCTGCGGACAGGACCAGGGAACAGATACGCAGTATTTT | CASCGQDQGTDTQYF
- | TRBJ2-7 | TRBD2 | TRBV7-2 | TGTGCCAGCAGCTACTCCGGGACTAAGGAGCAGTACTTC | CASSYSGTKEQYF
- | TRBJ1-2 | - | TRBV20-1 | TGCAGTGCTAGAAGCCGGGGCTACACCTTC | CSARSRGYTF
- | TRBJ2-7 | TRBD1 | TRBV7-2 | TGTGCCAGCAGCTCGCCGCCTGACAGGGGGGACCTCCAGGAGCAGTACTTC | CASSSPPDRGDLQEQYF
- | TRBJ2-5 | - | TRBV30 | TGTGCCTGGAGTGTGGGGGGATCAAGCCAAGAGACCCAGTACTTC | CAWSVGGSSQETQYF
- | TRBJ2-3 | - | TRBV14 | TGTGCCAGCAGCCTAGCCGATACGCAGTATTTT | CASSLADTQYF
- | TRBJ2-1 | - | TRBV7-2 | TGTGCCAGCAGCTTAGCGCGGGTGAATGAGCAGTTCTTC | CASSLARVNEQFF
- | TRBJ1-2 | TRBD1 | TRBV7-8 | TGTGCCAGCAGCCACGGGACAGCGAGGGACTATGGCTACACCTTC | CASSHGTARDYGYTF
- | TRBJ2-2 | - | TRBV7-6 | TGTGCCAGCAGCTTAGAAGCAGGCACCGGGGAGCTGTTTTTT | CASSLEAGTGELFF
- | TRBJ1-6 | TRBD1 | TRBV2 | TGTGCCAGCAGCATGACAGGGGGGGATTCACCCCTCCACTTT | CASSMTGGDSPLHF